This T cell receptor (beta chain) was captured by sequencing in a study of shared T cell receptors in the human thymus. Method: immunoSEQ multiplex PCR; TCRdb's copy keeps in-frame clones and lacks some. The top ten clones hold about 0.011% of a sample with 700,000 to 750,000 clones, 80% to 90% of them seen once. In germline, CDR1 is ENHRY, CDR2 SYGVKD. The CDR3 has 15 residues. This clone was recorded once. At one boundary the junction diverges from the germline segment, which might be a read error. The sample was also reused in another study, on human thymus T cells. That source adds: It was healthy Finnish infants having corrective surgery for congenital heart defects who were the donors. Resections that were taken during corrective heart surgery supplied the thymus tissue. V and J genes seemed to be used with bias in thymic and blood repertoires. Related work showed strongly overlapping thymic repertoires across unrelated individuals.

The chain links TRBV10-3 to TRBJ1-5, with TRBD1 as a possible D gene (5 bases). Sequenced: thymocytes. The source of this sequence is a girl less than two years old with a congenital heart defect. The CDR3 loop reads CAISTGWGKNPPQHF. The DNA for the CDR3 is TGTGCCATCAGTACAGGTTGGGGTAAGAATCCGCCCCAGCATTTT.